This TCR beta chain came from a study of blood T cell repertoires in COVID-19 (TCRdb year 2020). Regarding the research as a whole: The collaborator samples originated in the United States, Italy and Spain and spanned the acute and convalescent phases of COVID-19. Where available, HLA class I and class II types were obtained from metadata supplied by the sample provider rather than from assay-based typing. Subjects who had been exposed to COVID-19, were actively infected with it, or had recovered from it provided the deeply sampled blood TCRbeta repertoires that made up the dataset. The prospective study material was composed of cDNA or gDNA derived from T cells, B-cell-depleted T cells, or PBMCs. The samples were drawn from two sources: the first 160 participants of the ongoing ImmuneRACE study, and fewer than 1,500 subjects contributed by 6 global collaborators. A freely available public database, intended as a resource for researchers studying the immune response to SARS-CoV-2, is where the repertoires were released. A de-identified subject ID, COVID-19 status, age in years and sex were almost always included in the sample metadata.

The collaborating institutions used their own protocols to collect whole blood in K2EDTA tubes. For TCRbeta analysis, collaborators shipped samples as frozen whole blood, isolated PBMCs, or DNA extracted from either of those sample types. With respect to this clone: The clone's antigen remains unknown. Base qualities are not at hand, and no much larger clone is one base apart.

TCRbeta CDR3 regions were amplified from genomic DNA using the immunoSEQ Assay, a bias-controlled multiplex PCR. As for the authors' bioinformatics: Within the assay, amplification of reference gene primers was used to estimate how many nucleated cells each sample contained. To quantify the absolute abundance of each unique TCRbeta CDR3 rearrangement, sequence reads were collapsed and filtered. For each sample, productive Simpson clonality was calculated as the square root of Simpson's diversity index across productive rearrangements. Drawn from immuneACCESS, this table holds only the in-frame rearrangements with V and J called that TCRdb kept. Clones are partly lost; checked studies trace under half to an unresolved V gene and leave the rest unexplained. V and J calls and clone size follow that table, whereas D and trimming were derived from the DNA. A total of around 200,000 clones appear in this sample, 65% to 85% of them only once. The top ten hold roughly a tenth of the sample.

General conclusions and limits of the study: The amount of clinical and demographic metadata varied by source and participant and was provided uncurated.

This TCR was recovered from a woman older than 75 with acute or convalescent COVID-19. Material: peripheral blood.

The DNA sequence reads TGTGCCAGCAGCTTAGATGGTAGTCAAGAGACCCAGTACTTC. The translation is CASSLDGSQETQYF. The chain couples TRBV11-2 to TRBJ2-5, with the D gene not clear enough to name. Looking up the germline V gene yields CDR1 SGHAT and CDR2 FQNNGV. Inclusive of the bounding cysteine and phenylalanine, the CDR3 is 14 residues long. The retained sequence is limited to the CDR3, 42 bases, with the frame set at the first base. V and J are truncated by 0 bases and 2 bases respectively, leaving an intervening sequence of 7 bases.